Sequencing of this T cell receptor beta chain was carried out in a study of cytomegalovirus exposure and HLA in healthy donors. Findings and caveats of the study: In a later analysis, a missense DCLRE1C variant was linked to TCR beta V- and J-gene trimming. Common viral pathogens seemed, in a later analysis, to connect with several of the most significant clusters.

This CDR3 is built from 15 residues. Looked up from germline, CDR1 is MNHNY and CDR2 is SVGAGI (reference sequence). The trim removed 8 bases at V and 4 bases at J, leaving 6 bases unmatched. Only a few counts were recorded for this clone. Antigen specificity is unknown. Researchers ran the PCR with 60 Vbeta and 13 Jbeta primers. Per the authors' pipeline: Unique TCR beta chains numbered approximately 80 million in a later analysis, with approximately 10 million shared. Assay: immunoSEQ multiplex PCR; the TCRdb copy retains only in-frame clones and omits some. From that table come the V and J calls and clone size; the DNA was used to work out D and trimming. The sample lists more than 95,000 clones, roughly 80% seen once, with more than 1.5% in the top ten.

The sequenced sample consisted of PBMCs. This clonotype was sampled from a woman between 40 and 55 years old in good health and CMV-seronegative. The chain couples TRBV6-6 to TRBJ2-3; TRBD2 agrees at 13 bases. CDR3 protein: CASWILAGGPDTQYF. Here the CDR3 DNA reads TGTGCCAGCTGGATACTAGCGGGAGGGCCAGATACGCAGTATTTT.